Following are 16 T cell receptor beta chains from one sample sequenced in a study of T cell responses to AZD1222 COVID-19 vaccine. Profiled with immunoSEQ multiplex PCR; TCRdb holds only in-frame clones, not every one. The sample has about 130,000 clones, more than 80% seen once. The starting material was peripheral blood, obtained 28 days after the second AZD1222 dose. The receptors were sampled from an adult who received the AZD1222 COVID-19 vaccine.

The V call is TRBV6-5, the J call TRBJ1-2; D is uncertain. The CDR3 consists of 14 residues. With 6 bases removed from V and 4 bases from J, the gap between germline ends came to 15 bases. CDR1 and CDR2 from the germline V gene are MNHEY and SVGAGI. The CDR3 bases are TGTGCCAGCAGCGCCCCCGACGGCCCCTATGGCTACACCTTC. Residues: CASSAPDGPYGYTF.

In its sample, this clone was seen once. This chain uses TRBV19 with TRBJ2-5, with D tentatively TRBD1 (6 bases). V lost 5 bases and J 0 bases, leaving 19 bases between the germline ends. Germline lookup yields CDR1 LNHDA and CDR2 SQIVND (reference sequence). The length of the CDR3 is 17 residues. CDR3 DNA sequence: TGTGCCAGTAGTGACGTCCGGACAGTCCCGTACCAAGAGACCCAGTACTTC. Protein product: CASSDVRTVPYQETQYF.

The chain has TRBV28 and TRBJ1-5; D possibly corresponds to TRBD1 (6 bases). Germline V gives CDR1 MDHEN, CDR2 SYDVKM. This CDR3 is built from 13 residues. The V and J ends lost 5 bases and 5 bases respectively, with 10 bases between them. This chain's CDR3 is CASSIRGDQPQHF. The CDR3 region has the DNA TGTGCCAGCAGTATAAGGGGGGATCAGCCCCAGCATTTT. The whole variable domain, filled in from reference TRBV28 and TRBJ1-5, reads DVKVTQSSRYLVKRTGEKVFLECVQDMDHENMFWYRQDPGLGLRLIYFSYDVKMKEKGDIPEGYSVSREKKERFSLILESASTNQTSMYLCASSIRGDQPQHFGDGTRLSIL.

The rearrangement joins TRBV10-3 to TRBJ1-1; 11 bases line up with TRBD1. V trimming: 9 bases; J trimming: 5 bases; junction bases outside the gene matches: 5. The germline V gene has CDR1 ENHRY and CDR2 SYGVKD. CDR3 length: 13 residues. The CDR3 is CAISGTGGTEAFF. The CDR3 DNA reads TGTGCCATTTCCGGGACAGGGGGTACTGAAGCTTTCTTT.

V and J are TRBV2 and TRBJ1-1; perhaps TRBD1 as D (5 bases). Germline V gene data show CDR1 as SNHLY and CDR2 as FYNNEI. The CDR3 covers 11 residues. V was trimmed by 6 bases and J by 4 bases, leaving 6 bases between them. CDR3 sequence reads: CASRGATEAFF. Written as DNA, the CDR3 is TGTGCCAGCAGAGGGGCCACTGAAGCTTTCTTT.

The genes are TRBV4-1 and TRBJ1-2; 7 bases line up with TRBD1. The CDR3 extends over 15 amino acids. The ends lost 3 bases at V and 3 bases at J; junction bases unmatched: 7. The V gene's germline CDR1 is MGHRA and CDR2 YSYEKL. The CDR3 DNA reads TGCGCCAGCAGCCAGACAGGGAGGGAGTACTATGGCTACACCTTC. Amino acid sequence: CASSQTGREYYGYTF.

The CDR3 coding sequence is TGTGCCAGCAGCAATCGACAGGGGGGTAGCGAGCAGTACTTC. Translation gives CASSNRQGGSEQYF. The V and J genes are TRBV7-3 and TRBJ2-7, with 9 bases matching TRBD1. The V segment lost 5 bases and the J segment 6 bases; nucleotides outside the gene matches: 8. From germline, CDR1 is SGHTA and CDR2 FQGTGA. The length of the CDR3 is 14 residues. Combining the CDR3 with reference TRBV7-3 and TRBJ2-7 gives the whole variable domain GAGVSQTPSNKVTEKGKYVELRCDPISGHTALYWYRQSLGQGPEFLIYFQGTGAADDSGLPNDRFFAVRPEGSVSTLKIQRTERGDSAVYLCASSNRQGGSEQYFGPGTRLTVT.

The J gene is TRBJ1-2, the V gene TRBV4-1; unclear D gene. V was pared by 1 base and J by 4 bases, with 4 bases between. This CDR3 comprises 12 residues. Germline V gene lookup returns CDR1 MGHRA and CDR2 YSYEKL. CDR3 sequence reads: CASSQAGYGYTF. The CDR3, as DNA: TGCGCCAGCAGCCAAGCCGGCTATGGCTACACCTTC.

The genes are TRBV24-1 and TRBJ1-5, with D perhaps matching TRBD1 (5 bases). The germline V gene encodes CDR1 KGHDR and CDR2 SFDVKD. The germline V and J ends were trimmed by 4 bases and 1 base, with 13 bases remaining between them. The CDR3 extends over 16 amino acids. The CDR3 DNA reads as TGTGCCACCAGTGACCAGGGACGGAGAAGCAATCAGCCCCAGCATTTT. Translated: CATSDQGRRSNQPQHF.

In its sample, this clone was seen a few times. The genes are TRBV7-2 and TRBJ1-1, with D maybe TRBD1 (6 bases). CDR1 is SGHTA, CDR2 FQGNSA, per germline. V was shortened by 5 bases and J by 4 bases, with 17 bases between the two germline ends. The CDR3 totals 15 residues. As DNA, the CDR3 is TGTGCCAGCAGCCGGATCTTACAGGGAAGCACTGAAGCTTTCTTT. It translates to CASSRILQGSTEAFF. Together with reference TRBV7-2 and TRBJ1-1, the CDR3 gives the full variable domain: GAGVSQSPSNKVTEKGKDVELRCDPISGHTALYWYRQSLGQGLEFLIYFQGNSAPDKSGLPSDRFSAERTGGSVSTLTIQRTQQEDSAVYLCASSRILQGSTEAFFGQGTRLTVV.

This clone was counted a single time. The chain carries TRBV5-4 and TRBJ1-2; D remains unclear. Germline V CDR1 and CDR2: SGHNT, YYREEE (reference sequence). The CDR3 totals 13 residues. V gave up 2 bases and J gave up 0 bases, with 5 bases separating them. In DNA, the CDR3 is TGTGCCAGCAGCTTCGATGCTAACTATGGCTACACCTTC. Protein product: CASSFDANYGYTF.

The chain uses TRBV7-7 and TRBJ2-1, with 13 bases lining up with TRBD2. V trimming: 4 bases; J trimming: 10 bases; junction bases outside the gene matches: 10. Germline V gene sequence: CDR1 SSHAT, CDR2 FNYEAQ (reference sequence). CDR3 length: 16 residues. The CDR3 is CASSSMTSGGPGEQFF. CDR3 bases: TGTGCCAGCAGCTCAATGACTAGCGGGGGGCCGGGGGAGCAGTTCTTC.

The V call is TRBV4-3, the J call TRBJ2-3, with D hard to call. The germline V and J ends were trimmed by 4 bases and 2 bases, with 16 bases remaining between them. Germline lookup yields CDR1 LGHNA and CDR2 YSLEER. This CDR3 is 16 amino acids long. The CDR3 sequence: CASSLAVGVSTDTQYF. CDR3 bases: TGCGCCAGCAGCCTTGCGGTAGGTGTTTCCACAGATACGCAGTATTTT.

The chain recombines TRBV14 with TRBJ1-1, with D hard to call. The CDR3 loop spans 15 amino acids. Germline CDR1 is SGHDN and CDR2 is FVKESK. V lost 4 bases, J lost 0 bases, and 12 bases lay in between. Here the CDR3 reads CASSPGGALNTEAFF. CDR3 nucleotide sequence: TGTGCCAGCAGCCCAGGAGGAGCTTTGAACACTGAAGCTTTCTTT.

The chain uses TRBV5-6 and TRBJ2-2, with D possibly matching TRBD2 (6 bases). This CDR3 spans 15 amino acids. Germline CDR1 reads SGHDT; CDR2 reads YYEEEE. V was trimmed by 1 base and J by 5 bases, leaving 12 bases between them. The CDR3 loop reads CASSLFRGGTGELFF. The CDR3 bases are TGTGCCAGCAGCTTGTTTAGGGGAGGTACCGGGGAGCTGTTTTTT.

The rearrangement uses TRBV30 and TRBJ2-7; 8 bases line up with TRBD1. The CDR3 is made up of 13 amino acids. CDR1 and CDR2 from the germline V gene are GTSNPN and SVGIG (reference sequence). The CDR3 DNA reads TGTGCGACAGGGGCCATGATGGTTACGGAGCAGTACTTC. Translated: CATGAMMVTEQYF.